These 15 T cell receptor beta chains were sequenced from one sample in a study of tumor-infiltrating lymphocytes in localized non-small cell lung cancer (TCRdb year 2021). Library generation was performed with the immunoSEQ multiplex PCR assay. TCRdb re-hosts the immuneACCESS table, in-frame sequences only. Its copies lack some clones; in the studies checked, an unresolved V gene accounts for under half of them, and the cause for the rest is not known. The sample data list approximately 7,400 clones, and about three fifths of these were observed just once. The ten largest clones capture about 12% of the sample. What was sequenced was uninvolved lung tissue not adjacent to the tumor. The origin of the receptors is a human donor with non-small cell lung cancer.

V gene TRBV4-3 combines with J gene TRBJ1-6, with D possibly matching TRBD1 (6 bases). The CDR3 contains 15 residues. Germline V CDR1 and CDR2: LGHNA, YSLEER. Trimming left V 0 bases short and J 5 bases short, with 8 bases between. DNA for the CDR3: TGCGCCAGCAGCCAAGAGGACAGTGATAATTCACCCCTCCACTTT. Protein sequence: CASSQEDSDNSPLHF.

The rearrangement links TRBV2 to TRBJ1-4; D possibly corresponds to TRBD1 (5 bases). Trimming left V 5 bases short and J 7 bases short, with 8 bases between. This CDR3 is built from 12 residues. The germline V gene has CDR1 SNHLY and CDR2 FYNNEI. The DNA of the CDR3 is TGTGCCAGCAGTTCAGGGCTTGAAAAACTGTTTTTT. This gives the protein CASSSGLEKLFF.

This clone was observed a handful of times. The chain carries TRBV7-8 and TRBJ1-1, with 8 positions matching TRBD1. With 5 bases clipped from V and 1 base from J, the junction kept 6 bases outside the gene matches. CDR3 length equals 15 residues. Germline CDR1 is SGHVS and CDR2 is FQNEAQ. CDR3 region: CASSPRTGKNTEAFF. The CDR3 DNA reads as TGTGCCAGCAGCCCCCGGACAGGGAAGAACACTGAAGCTTTCTTT. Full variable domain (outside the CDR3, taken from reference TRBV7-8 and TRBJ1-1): GAGVSQSPRYKVAKRGQDVALRCDPISGHVSLFWYQQALGQGPEFLTYFQNEAQLDKSGLPSDRFFAERPEGSVSTLKIQRTQQEDSAVYLCASSPRTGKNTEAFFGQGTRLTVV.

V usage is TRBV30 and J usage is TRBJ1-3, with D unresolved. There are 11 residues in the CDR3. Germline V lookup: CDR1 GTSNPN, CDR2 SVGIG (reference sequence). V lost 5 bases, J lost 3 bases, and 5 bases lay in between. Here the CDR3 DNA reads TGTGCCTGGGGGAATGGAAACACCATATATTTT. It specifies CAWGNGNTIYF.

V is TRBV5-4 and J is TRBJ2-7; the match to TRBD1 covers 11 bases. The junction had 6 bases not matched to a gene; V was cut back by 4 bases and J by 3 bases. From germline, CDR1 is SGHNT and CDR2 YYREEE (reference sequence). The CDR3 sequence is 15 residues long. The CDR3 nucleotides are TGTGCCAGCAGCCCGCCGGACAGGGGGCTCTACGAGCAGTACTTC. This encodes CASSPPDRGLYEQYF.

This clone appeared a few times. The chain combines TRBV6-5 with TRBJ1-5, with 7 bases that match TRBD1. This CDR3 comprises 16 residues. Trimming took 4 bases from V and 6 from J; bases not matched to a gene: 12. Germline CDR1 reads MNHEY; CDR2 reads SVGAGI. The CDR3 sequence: CASSSSPGQGGQPQHF. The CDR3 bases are TGTGCCAGCAGTTCCTCCCCTGGGCAGGGGGGTCAGCCCCAGCATTTT.

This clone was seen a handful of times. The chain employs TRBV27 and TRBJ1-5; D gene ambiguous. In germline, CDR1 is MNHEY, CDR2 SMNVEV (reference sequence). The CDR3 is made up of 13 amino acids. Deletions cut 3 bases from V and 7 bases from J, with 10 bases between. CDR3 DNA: TGTGCCAGCAGTTTGTGGGGAAACCAGCCCCAGCATTTT. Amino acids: CASSLWGNQPQHF.

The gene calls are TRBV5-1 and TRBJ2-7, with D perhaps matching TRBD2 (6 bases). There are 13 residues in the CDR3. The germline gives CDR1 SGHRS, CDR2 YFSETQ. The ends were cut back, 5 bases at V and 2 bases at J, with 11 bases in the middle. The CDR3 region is CASRVAETYEQYF. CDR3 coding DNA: TGCGCCAGCAGAGTAGCGGAGACCTACGAGCAGTACTTC.

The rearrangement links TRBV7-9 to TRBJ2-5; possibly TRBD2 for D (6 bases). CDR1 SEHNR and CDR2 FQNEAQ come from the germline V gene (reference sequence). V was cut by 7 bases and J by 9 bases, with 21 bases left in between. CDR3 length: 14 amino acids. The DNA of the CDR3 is TGTGCCAGCACCCTAGGAGGGGCCAAGGCGGCCCAGTACTTC. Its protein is CASTLGGAKAAQYF.

The CDR3 is CAISEFEGDTEAFF. The DNA for the CDR3 is TGTGCCATCAGTGAGTTCGAGGGGGACACTGAAGCTTTCTTT. V is TRBV10-3 and J is TRBJ1-1; a possible D gene is TRBD1 (6 bases). This CDR3 region has 14 residues. Between the trimmed V and J ends, which lost 1 base and 3 bases, there was a span of 9 bases. The germline V gene has CDR1 ENHRY and CDR2 SYGVKD.

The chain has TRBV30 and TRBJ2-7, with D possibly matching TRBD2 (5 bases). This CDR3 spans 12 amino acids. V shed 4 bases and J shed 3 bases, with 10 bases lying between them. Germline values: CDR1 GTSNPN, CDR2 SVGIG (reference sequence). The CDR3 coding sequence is TGTGCCTGGAATGACGGGGACTACGAGCAGTACTTC. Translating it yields CAWNDGDYEQYF.

CDR3: CASSRDRGATGELFF. CDR3 DNA: TGTGCCAGCAGCAGGGACAGGGGAGCCACCGGGGAGCTGTTTTTT. The chain employs TRBV2 and TRBJ2-2, with 10 bases fitting TRBD1. This CDR3 is built from 15 residues. The V gene end was trimmed by 6 bases and the J gene end by 4 bases; junction bases not matched to a gene: 5. From germline, CDR1 is SNHLY and CDR2 FYNNEI. The full variable domain, completed using reference TRBV2 and TRBJ2-2, is EPEVTQTPSHQVTQMGQEVILRCVPISNHLYFYWYRQILGQKVEFLVSFYNNEISEKSEIFDDQFSVERPDGSNFTLKIRSTKLEDSAMYFCASSRDRGATGELFFGEGSRLTVL.

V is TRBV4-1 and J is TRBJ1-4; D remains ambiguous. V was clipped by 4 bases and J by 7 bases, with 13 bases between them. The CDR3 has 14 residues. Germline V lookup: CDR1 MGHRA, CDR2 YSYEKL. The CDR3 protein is CASSLQQEGEKLFF. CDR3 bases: TGCGCCAGCAGCCTACAGCAGGAGGGTGAAAAACTGTTTTTT.

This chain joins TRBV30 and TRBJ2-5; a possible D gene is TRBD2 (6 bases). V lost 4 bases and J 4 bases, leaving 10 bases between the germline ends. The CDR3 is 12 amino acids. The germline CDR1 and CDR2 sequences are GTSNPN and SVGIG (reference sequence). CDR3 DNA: TGTGCCTGGAAGGGAGGCGGAGAGACCCAGTACTTC. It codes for CAWKGGGETQYF.

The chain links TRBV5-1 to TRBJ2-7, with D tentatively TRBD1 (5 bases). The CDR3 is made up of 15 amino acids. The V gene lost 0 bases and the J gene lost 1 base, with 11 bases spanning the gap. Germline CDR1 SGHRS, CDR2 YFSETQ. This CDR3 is CASSLASTGSYEQYF. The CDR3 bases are TGCGCCAGCAGCTTGGCCAGCACAGGATCCTACGAGCAGTACTTC.